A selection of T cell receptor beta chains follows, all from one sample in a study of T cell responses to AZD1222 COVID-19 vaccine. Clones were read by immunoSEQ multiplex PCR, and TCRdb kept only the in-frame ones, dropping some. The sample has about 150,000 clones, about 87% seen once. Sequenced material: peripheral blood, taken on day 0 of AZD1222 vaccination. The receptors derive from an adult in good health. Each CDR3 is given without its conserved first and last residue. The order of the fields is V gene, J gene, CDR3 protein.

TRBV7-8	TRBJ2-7	ASNLLGQGLNYEQY
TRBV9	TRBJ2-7	ASSVGGRYEQY
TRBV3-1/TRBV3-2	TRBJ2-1	ASSYRLAGNEQF
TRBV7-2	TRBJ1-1	ASSLAGHLAF
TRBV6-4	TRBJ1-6	ASSDSGGTGVSSYNSPLH
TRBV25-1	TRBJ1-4	ASNVGLAANEKLF
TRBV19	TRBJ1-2	ASSPGGGQGHHGYT
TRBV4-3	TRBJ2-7	ASSQDRHGREQY
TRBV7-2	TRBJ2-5	ASSFSGGPQETQY
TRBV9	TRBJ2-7	ASSHSPSYEQY
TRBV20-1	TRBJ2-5	SASSLAQY
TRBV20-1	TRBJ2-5	SARKETQY
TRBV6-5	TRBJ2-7	ASSYNSFSYEQY
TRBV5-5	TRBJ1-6	ASSLTGSSYNSPLH
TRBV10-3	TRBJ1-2	AISKDTNYGYT
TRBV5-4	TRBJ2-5	ASRPGGAFQETQY
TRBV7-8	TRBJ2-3	ASSPGLAGGLTLTDTQY
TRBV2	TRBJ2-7	ASSGGQGASEQY
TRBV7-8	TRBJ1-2	ASSLGSGYGYT
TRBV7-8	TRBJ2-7	ASSLALGREQY
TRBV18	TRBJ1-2	ASSLASGGDNGYT
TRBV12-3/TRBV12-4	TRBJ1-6	ASSLSINSPLH
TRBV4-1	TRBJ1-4	ASSPTGVANEKLF
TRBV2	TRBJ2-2	ASREEGGELF
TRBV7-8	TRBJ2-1	ASSFQTSFGEQF
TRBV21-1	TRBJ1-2	ASSQTGQGNYGYT
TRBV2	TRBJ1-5	ASSGAQPGYFQPQH
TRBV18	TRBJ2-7	ASSPQGQGYEQY
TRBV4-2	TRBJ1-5	ASSQESGSQPQH
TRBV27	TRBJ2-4	ASSSLKGAKNIQY
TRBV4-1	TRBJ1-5	ASSQETGGYPQH
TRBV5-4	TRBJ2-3	ASSLVGGGITDTQY
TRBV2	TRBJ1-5	ASSDLLNGPQH
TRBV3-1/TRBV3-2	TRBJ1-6	ASSQPDRGDSPLH
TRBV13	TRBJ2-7	ASSRGTSGGLFSYEQY
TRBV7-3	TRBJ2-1	ASSGGAPAPQF
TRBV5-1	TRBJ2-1	ASSLEGYPTSYNEQF
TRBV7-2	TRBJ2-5	ASSLEGAGLETQY
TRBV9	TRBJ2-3	ASSPGTVSTDTQY
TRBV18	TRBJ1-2	ASSPDRGYGYT
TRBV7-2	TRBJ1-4	ASSLVGTTNEKLF
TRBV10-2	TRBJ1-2	ASSEARLTYGYT
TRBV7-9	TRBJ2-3	ASSEDRATDTQY
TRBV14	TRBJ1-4	ASSQQDRTKLF
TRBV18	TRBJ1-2	ASSPPGQGWGYT
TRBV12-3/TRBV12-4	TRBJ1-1	ASSLSESEAF
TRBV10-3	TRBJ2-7	AIRRDREGEQY